The clone carrying this T cell receptor beta chain appeared a single time. In the authors' methods: There were no quality scores in the junction-only immunoSEQ sequences, so filtering differed. Assay: immunoSEQ multiplex PCR; the TCRdb copy retains only in-frame clones and omits some. V, J and clone size derive from that table, while D and trimming were established from the DNA sequence. The top ten hold less than 15% of the sample, which has roughly 490,000 clones, about 80% seen once. The sample originates from a study of shared clonotypes between healthy human individuals. Every donor was a Caucasian adult from Nashville, Tennessee. For unsorted samples, genomic DNA was extracted from approximately 90 million PBMCs. The length of the CDR3 is 18 residues. Germline V CDR1 and CDR2: MDHEN, SYDVKM. Trimming cost V 4 bases and J 0 bases, with 18 bases left between them.

The rearrangement uses TRBV28 and TRBJ1-4; unclear D gene. This clonotype was obtained from a woman aged 40 to 50 in good health. Some clones in this sample may be carry-over from other donors' samples. The sequencing input was PBMCs. The CDR3 coding sequence is TGTGCCAGCAGTTCCCGCCGACATCGGGCGGCAACTAATGAAAAACTGTTTTTT. Translation gives CASSSRRHRAATNEKLFF.